The present T cell receptor beta chain was sequenced within a study of T cells in Graves' hyperthyroidism and ophthalmopathy (dated 2019 in TCRdb). Concerning the study at large: A discovery cohort of about 95 patients, fewer than 50 with Graves' ophthalmopathy and 55 to 60 with stable Graves' hyperthyroidism, was used to find distinguishing TCR V-J signatures. Prospective prediction of ophthalmopathy was tested in an independent validation cohort consisting of 18 hyperthyroidism patients and over 15 patients who later progressed to ophthalmopathy. The approximately 90 discovery patients were divided at random into training and test sets in a 7:3 ratio. In about 6 Graves' hyperthyroidism patients, the study also compared T-cell repertoires from thyroid tissue with T-cell repertoires from blood. After blood sampling, hyperthyroidism patients were treated with methimazole at a starting dose of 30 mg daily, and ophthalmopathy patients were treated with high-dose intravenous methylprednisolone. According to the paper, TCR Vbeta CDR3 sequencing was carried out on approximately 140 peripheral blood samples, which came from 40 to 45 ophthalmopathy, 75 or so hyperthyroidism and approximately 17 progressor patients.

On this clonotype itself: Its cognate antigen has yet to be identified. Germline is not matched at one junction end, which may reflect a read error.

General findings and caveats noted by the study authors: During validation, the model predicted progression to ophthalmopathy a median of approximately 6 months ahead of onset, with roughly 65% sensitivity and under 85% specificity. No statistical method was used to set the sample size in advance, and investigators knew the group allocation. A model built on a 13 V-J signature distinguished ophthalmopathy from stable hyperthyroidism, reaching about 88% sensitivity and around 81% specificity in cross-validation and 80%/75% in testing. Blood samples also contained most of the expanded thyroid clonotypes (frequency above 0.001), which suggests that blood repertoires may reflect thyroid immune responses.

The CDR3 runs 17 residues from the cysteine to the phenylalanine. Only CDR3 DNA is held: 51 bases, read in frame from base 1. Based on the germline V gene (reference sequence), the CDR1 and CDR2 sequences are DFQATT and SNEGSKA. Amplification of TCR beta CDR3 regions was carried out from RNA transcripts. For the first round of RT-PCR on the TCR CDR3, the HTBI primer set was used together with the Qiagen OneStep RT-PCR kit. Libraries were constructed in a second round of multiplex PCR, after which size selection and purification were carried out. Libraries were sequenced paired-end with 100 bp reads on an Illumina HiSeq2000. The authors' analysis ran thus. SOAPnuke was used to process the raw data, throwing out any read that contained adapters or uncalled bases, had a mean Phred below 15, or lacked an exact constant-primer or identifier match. COPE v1.2.5 was used to merge the high-quality paired reads, and each unique nucleotide sequence was defined as a clonotype. MiTCR v1.1 was used to align clonotypes to the IMGT TRBV, TRBD and TRBJ reference segments. Only V-J combinations with frequency above 0.0001, covering roughly 99% of repertoires, were analysed. The TCS score was defined as the ratio of F50 (clonal expansion) to E x V (chaos), calculated using BLOSUM62-based TCRdist between CDR3 peptides within each V-J. Welch's t-statistics and random forest reduced approximately 520 V-J features to 10 to 15, which were used in a naive Bayes classifier (R e1071). The Morisita-Horn index was used to measure how similar the thyroid and blood repertoires were. TCRdb applied fastp at Q25 and MiXCR to the public reads, then kept only in-frame beta chains. Each record represents a unique CDR3 protein, reported with the most common genes and DNA among its rows. These V and J calls rely on TCRdb rather than the paper's analysis. A total of over 650,000 distinct CDR3 sequences appear in this sample, less than 45% of them only once. The leading ten clones occupy less than 9% of the sample.

Patients with uncontrolled infections, other autoimmune diseases, pregnancy or lactation were excluded. Clinical symptoms, serum thyroxine and TRAb, thyroid ultrasound, and orbital computed tomography formed the basis for the diagnoses. Trizol reagent was used to extract total RNA, and RNA quality was then checked on an Agilent 2100 Bioanalyzer. Recombination connected TRBV20-1 to TRBJ2-5, with TRBD2 matching 13 junction bases. Sequencing was done on a sample of peripheral blood or thyroid tissue (not recorded which). This clonotype was sampled from an adult man with Graves' disease, either hyperthyroidism or ophthalmopathy (not recorded which). The sequenced DNA: TGCAGTGCTGGAGATGATACTAGCGGGGGGGCCGGGGAGACCCAGTACTTC. It specifies CSAGDDTSGGAGETQYF.